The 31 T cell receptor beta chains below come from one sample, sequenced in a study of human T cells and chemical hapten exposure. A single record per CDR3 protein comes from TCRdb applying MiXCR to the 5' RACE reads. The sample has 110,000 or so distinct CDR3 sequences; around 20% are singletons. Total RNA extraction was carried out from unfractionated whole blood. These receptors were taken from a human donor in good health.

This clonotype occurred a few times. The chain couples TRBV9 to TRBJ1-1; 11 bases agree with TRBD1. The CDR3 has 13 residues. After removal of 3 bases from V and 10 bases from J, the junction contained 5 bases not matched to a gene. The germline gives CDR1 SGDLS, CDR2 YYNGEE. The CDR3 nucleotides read TGTGCCAGCAGCGCCGGACAGGGGGCCGTAGCTTTCTTT. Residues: CASSAGQGAVAFF.

Here the CDR3 reads CASGGHGGKGDSPLHF. The DNA for the CDR3 is TGTGCCAGCGGGGGCCACGGGGGTAAGGGGGATTCACCCCTCCACTTT. The chain links TRBV27 to TRBJ1-6; D might be TRBD1 (6 bases). The V end lost 8 bases, the J end lost 8 bases, and 22 bases lay between the germline ends. Germline CDR1 MNHEY, CDR2 SMNVEV (reference sequence). This CDR3 contains 16 residues.

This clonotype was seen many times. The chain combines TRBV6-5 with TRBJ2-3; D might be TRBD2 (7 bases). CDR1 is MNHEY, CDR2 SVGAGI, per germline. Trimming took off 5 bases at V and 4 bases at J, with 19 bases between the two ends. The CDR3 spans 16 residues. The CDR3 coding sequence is TGTGCCAGCAGTCCCCCTGGGTGGGGGGGCGCAGATACGCAGTATTTT. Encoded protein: CASSPPGWGGADTQYF.

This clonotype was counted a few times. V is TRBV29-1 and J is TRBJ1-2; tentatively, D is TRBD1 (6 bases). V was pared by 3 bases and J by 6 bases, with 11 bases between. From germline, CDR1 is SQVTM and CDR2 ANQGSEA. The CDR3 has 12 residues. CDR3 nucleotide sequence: TGCAGCGTTGAGTCAGGGGTGGATGGCTACACCTTC. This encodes CSVESGVDGYTF.

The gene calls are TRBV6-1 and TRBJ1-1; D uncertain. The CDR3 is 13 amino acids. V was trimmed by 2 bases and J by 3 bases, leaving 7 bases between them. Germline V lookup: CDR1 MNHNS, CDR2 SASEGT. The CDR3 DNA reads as TGTGCCAGCAGTGAACAGGCAGACACTGAAGCTTTCTTT. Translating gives CASSEQADTEAFF.

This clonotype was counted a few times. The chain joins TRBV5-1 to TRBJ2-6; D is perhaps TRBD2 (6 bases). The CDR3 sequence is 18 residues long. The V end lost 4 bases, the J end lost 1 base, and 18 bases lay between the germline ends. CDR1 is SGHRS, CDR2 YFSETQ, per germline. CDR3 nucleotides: TGCGCCAGCAGCGGCGGAGGGGCAGGGCTATCTGGGGCCAACGTCCTGACTTTC. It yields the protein CASSGGGAGLSGANVLTF.

The CDR3 is CASSYSSVRAFF. The CDR3 DNA sequence: TGTGCCAGCAGTTACTCGTCTGTTCGTGCTTTCTTT. V is TRBV6-6 and J is TRBJ1-1; D gene ambiguous. This CDR3 has 12 residues. Germline V gives CDR1 MNHNY, CDR2 SVGAGI (reference sequence). V lost 0 bases and J lost 11, with 10 bases in between.

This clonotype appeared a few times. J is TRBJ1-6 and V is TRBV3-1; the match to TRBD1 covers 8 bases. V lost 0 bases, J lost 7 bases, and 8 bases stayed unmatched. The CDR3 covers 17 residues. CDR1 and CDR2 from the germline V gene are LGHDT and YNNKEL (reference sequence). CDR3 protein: CASSQEAGTGGNSPLHF. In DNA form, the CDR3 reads TGTGCCAGCAGCCAAGAAGCCGGGACAGGAGGGAATTCACCCCTCCACTTT.

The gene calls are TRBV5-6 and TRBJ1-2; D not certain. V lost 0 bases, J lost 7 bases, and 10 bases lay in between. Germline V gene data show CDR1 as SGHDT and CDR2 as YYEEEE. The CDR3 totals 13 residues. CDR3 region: CASSLETLGGYTF. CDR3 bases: TGTGCCAGCAGCTTGGAAACTCTGGGTGGCTACACCTTC.

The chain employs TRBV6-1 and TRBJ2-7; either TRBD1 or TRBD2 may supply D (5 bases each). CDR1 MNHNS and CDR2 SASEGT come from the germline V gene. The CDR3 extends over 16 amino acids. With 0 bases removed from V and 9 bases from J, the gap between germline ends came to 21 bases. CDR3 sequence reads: CASSEAAGTLGGGQYF. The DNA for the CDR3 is TGTGCCAGCAGTGAAGCGGCCGGGACGCTCGGTGGGGGGCAGTACTTC.

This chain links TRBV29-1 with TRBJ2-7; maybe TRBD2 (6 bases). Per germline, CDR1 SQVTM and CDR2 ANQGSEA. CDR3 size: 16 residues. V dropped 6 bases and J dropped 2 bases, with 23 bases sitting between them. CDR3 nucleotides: TGCAGCGTGATGAGGGAAGAGGGAGGTAAACCCTACGAGCAGTACTTC. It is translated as CSVMREEGGKPYEQYF.

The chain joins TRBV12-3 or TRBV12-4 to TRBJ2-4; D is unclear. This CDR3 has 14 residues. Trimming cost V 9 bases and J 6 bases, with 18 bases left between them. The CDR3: CASSPGQNLNIQYF. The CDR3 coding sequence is TGTGCCAGTTCTCCTGGGCAGAATTTAAACATTCAGTACTTC.

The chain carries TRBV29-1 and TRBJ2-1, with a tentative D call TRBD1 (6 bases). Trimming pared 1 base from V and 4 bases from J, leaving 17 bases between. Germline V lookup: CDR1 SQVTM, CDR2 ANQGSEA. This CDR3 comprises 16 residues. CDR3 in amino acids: CSVEGGAGDWYNEQFF. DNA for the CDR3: TGCAGCGTTGAAGGGGGCGCAGGGGATTGGTACAATGAGCAGTTCTTC.

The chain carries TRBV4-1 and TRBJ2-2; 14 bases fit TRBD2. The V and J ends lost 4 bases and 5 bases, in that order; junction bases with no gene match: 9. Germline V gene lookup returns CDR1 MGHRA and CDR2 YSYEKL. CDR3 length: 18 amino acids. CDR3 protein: CASSRPGTSGSKTGELFF. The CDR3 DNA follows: TGCGCCAGCAGCCGTCCCGGGACTAGCGGGAGTAAAACCGGGGAGCTGTTTTTT.

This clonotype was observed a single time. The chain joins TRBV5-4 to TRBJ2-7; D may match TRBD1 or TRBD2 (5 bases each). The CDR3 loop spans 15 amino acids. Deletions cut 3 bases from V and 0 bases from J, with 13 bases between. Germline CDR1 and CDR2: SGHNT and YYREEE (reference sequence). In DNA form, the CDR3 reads TGTGCCAGCAGCTCCGGGACGGCCCTCTCCTACGAGCAGTACTTC. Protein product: CASSSGTALSYEQYF.

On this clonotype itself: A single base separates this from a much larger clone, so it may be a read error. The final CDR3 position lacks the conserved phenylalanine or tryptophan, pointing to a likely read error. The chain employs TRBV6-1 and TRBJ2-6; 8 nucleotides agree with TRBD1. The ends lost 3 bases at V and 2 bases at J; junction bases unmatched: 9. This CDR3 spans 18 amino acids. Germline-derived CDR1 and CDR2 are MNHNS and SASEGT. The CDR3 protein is CASSELGQGSAGANVLTS. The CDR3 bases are TGTGCCAGCAGTGAGTTAGGACAGGGCAGCGCTGGGGCCAACGTCCTGACTTCC.

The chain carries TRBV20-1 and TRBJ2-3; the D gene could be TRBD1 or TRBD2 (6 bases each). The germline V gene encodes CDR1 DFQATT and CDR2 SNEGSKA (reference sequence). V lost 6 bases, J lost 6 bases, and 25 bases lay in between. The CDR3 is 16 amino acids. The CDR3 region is CSAPSATRGRFDTQYF. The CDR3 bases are TGCAGTGCCCCGTCCGCCACTAGGGGGAGGTTCGATACGCAGTATTTT.

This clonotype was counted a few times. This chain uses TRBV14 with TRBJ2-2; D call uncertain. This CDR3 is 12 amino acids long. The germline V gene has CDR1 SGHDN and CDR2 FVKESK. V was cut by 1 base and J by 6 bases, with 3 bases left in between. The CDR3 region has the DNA TGTGCCAGCAGCCAAGTGGCCGGGGAGCTGTTTTTT. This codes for CASSQVAGELFF.

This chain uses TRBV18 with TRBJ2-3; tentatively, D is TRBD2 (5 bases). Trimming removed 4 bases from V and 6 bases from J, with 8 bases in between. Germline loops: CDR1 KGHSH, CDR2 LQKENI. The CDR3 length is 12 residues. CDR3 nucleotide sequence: TGTGCCAGCTCACGGACTGGGGATACGCAGTATTTT. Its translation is CASSRTGDTQYF.

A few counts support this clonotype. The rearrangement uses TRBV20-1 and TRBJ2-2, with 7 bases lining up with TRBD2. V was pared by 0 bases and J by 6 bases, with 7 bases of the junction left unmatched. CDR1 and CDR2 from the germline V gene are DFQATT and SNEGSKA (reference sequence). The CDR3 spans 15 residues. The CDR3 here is CSAREGGRSAGELFF. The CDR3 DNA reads TGCAGTGCTAGAGAGGGGGGGAGGTCGGCCGGGGAGCTGTTTTTT.

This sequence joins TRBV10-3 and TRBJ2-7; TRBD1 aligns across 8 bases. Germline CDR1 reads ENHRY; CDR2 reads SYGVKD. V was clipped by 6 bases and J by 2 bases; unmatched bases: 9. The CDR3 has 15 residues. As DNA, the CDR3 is TGTGCCATCAGAGCAAGGGACAGGCAAGCCTACGAGCAGTACTTC. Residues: CAIRARDRQAYEQYF.

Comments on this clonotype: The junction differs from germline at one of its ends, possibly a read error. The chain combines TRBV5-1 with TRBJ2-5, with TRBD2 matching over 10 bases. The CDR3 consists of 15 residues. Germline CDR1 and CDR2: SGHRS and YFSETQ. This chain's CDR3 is CVSNVGLADQETQYF. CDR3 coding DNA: TGCGTCAGCAACGTCGGACTAGCGGACCAAGAGACCCAGTACTTC.

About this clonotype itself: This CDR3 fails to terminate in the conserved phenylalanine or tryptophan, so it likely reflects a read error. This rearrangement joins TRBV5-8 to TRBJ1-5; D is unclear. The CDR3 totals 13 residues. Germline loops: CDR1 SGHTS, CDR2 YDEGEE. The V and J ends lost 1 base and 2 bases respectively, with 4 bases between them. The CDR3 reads CASSLRRNQPQHS. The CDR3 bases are TGTGCCAGCAGCTTGAGGCGCAATCAGCCCCAGCATTCT.

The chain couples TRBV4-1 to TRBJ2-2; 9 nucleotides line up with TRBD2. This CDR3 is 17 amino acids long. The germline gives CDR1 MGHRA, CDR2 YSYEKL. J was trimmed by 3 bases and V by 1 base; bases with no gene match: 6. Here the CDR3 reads CASSQVPQREDTGELFF. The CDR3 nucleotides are TGCGCCAGCAGCCAAGTGCCCCAGCGGGAGGACACCGGGGAGCTGTTTTTT.

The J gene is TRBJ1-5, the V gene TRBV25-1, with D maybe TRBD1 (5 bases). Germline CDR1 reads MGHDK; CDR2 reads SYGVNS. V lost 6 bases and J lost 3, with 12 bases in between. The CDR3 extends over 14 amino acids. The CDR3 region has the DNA TGTGCCAGCAGCGCATCAGGGTCCAATCAGCCCCAGCATTTT. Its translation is CASSASGSNQPQHF.

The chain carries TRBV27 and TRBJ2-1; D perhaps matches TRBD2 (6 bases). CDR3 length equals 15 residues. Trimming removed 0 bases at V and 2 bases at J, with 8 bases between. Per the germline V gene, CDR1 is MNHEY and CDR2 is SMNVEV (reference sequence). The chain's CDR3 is CASSLSPGAYNEQFF. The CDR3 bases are TGTGCCAGCAGTTTATCCCCGGGGGCCTACAATGAGCAGTTCTTC.

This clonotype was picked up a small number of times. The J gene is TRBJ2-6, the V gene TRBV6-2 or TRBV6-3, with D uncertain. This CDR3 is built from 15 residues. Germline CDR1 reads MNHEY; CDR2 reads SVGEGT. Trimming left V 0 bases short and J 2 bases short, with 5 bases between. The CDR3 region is CASSYSGTGANVLTF. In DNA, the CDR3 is TGTGCCAGCAGTTACTCAGGGACTGGGGCCAACGTCCTGACTTTC.

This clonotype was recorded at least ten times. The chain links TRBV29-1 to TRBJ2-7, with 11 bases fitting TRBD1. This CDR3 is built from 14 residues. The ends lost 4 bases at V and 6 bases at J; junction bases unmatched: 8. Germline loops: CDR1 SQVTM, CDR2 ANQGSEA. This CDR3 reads CSVVRTGGLSEQYF. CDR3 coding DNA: TGCAGCGTTGTTAGGACAGGGGGCCTTAGCGAGCAGTACTTC.

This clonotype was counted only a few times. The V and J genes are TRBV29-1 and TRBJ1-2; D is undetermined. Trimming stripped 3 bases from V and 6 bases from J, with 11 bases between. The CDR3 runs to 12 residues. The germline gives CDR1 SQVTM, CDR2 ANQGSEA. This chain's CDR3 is CSVEAGGDGYTF. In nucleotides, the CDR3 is TGCAGCGTTGAGGCAGGTGGGGATGGCTACACCTTC.

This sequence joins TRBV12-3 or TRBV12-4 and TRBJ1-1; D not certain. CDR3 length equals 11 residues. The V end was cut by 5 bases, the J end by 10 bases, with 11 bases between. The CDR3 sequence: CASSRSGGAFF. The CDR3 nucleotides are TGTGCCAGCAGTCGATCGGGCGGAGCTTTCTTT.

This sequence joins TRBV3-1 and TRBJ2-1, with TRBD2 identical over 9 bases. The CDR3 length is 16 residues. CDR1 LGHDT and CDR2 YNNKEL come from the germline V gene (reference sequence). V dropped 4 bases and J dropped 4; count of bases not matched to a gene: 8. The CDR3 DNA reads TGTGCCAGCAGCCTAGATCTAGCGGGAACGTACAATGAGCAGTTCTTC. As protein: CASSLDLAGTYNEQFF.